This T cell receptor beta chain is drawn from a study of somatic mutations in cytotoxic T cells in rheumatoid arthritis. Study background: It was right after diagnosis, before any treatment, that patient blood (around 32 ml EDTA) was drawn.

Produced via immunoSEQ multiplex PCR; TCRdb's table is partial and in-frame only. In the table there are around 19,000 clones, under 85% of which are singletons. The study's findings and limits: Clonality of CD8+ cells rose with age in rheumatoid arthritis patients but not healthy controls. Between rheumatoid arthritis patients and age-matched healthy controls, CD8+ T-cell clonality showed no significant difference. Antigen specificity of the expanded CD8+ clones was not determined.

The V gene's germline CDR1 is SGHVS and CDR2 FQNEAQ. V shed 5 bases and J shed 6 bases, with 22 bases lying between them. This CDR3 spans 16 amino acids. With regard to this clone: The antigen remains undetermined.

The receptor comes from an adult with rheumatoid arthritis. Sequenced sample: CD8+ T cells sorted from blood. The gene calls are TRBV7-8 and TRBJ1-2, with D unresolved. The DNA of the CDR3 is TGTGCCAGCAGCGTGGAACTGAGTGGTGGGGTGGATGGCTACACCTTC. It encodes CASSVELSGGVDGYTF.